The clone carrying this T cell receptor beta chain has a handful of counts. Its antigen is as yet unknown. The sample comes from a study of T-cell reconstitution after alpha-beta-depleted transplantation in children. V lost 5 bases and J lost 5, with 9 bases in between. Germline V gene data show CDR1 as SGHTA and CDR2 as FQGTGA. The CDR3 is made up of 13 amino acids. Unique molecular identifiers were used to barcode this TCRbeta library. Using its own MiXCR run on the PCR reads, TCRdb lists one record per CDR3 protein. The table records 300,000 to 400,000 distinct CDR3 sequences, approximately 23% of them present only once. Overall study findings and caveats: One year after transplant, T-cell counts and diversity came mostly from newly produced T cells.

The sample was PBMCs, mostly from graft donor cells, taken 180 days after TCRalphabeta/CD19-depleted stem cell transplant. The TCR was taken from a male patient aged 10 to 17 who had a stem cell transplant for acute lymphoblastic leukemia, so the T cells may come from the graft donor. This chain connects TRBV7-3 to TRBJ2-2; D gene ambiguous. CDR3 protein: CASSPFVTGELFF. In DNA, the CDR3 is TGTGCCAGCAGCCCTTTTGTAACCGGGGAGCTGTTTTTT. Using reference TRBV7-3 and TRBJ2-2 for the parts outside the CDR3, the full variable domain is GAGVSQTPSNKVTEKGKYVELRCDPISGHTALYWYRQSLGQGPEFLIYFQGTGAADDSGLPNDRFFAVRPEGSVSTLKIQRTERGDSAVYLCASSPFVTGELFFGEGSRLTVL.